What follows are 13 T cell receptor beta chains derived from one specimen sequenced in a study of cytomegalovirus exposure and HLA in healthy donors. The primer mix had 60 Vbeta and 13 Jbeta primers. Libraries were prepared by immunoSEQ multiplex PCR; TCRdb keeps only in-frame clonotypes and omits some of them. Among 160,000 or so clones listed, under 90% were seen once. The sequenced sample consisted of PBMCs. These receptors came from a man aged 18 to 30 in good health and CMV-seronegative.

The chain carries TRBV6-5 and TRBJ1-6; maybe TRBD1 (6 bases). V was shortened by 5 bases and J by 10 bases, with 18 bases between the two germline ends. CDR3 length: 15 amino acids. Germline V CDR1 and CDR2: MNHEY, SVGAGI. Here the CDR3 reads CASSPGGGRESPLHF. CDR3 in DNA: TGTGCCAGCAGTCCTGGCGGGGGGCGAGAGTCACCCCTCCACTTT.

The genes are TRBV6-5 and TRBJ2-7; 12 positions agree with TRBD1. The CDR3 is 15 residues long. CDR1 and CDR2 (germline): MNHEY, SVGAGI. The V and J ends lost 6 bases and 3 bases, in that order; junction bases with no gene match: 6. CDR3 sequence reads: CASRRRDRGHYEQYF. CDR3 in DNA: TGTGCCAGCAGGCGACGGGACAGGGGGCACTACGAGCAGTACTTC.

The CDR3 here is CASSLELGDQPQHF. CDR3 bases: TGCGCCAGCAGCTTGGAACTCGGAGATCAGCCCCAGCATTTT. The genes are TRBV5-1 and TRBJ1-5, with D hard to call. V gave up 0 bases and J gave up 5 bases, with 9 bases separating them. Germline-derived CDR1 and CDR2 are SGHRS and YFSETQ. CDR3 length: 14 residues.

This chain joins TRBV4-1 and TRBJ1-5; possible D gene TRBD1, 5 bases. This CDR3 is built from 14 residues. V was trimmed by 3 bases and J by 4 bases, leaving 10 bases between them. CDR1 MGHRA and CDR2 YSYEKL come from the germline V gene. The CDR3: CASSQRDLNQPQHF. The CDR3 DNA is TGCGCCAGCAGCCAGCGGGACCTAAATCAGCCCCAGCATTTT.

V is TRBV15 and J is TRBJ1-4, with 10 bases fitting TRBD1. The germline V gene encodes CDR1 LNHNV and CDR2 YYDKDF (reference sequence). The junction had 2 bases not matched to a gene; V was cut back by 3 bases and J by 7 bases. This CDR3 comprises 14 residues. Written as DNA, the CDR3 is TGTGCCACCAGCAGGGGACAGGGGCCTGAAAAACTGTTTTTT. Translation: CATSRGQGPEKLFF.

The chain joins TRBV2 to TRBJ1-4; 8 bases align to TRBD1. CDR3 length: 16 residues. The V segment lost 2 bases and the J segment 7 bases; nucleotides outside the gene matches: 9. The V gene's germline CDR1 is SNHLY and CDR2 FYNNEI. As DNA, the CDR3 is TGTGCCAGCAGTGAAAAAAGGGCAGGGGGCACTGAAAAACTGTTTTTT. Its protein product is CASSEKRAGGTEKLFF.

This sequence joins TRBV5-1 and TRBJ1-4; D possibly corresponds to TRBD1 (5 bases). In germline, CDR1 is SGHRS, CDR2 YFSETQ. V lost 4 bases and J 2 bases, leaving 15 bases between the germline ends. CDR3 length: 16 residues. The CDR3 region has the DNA TGCGCCAGCAGCGGTGGCCGGGGGAGGACTAATGAAAAACTGTTTTTT. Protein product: CASSGGRGRTNEKLFF.

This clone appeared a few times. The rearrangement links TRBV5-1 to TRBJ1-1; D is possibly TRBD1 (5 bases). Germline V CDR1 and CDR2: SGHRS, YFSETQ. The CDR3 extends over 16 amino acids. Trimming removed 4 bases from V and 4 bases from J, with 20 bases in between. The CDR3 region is CASSPRAALGSTEAFF. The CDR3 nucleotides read TGCGCCAGCAGCCCCAGGGCCGCACTGGGTTCCACTGAAGCTTTCTTT.

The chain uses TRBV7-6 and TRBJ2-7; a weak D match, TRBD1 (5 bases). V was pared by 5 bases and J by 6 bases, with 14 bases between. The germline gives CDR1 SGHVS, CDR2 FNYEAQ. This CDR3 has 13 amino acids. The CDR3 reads CASSPGGAPEQYF. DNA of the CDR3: TGTGCCAGCAGCCCAGGTGGGGCCCCCGAGCAGTACTTC. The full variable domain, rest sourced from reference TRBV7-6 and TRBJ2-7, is GAGVSQSPRYKVTKRGQDVALRCDPISGHVSLYWYRQALGQGPEFLTYFNYEAQQDKSGLPNDRFSAERPEGSISTLTIQRTEQRDSAMYRCASSPGGAPEQYFGPGTRLTVT.

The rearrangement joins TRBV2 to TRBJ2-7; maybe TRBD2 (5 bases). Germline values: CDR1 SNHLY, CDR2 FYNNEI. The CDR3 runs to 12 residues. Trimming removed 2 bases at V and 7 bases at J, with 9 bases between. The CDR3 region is CASSESEGEQYF. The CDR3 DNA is TGTGCCAGCAGTGAATCCGAGGGTGAGCAGTACTTC.

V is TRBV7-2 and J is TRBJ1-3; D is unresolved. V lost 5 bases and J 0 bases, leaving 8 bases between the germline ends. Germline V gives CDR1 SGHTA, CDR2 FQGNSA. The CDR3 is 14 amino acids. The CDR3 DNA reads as TGTGCCAGCAGCCTCGGGATCTCTGGAAACACCATATATTTT. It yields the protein CASSLGISGNTIYF.

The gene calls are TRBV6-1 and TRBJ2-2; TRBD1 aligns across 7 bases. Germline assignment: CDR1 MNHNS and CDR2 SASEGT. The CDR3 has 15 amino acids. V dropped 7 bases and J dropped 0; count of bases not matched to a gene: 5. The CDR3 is CASIRQGSNTGELFF. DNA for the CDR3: TGTGCCAGCATACGACAGGGATCGAACACCGGGGAGCTGTTTTTT.

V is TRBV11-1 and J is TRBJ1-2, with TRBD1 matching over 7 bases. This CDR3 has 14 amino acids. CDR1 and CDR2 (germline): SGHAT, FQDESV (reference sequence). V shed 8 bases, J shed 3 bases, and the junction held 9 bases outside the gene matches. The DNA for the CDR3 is TGTGCCAGCCATTTAGACAGGGTTCACTATGGCTACACCTTC. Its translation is CASHLDRVHYGYTF.